These T cell receptor beta chains were read from a single sample in a study of blood T cell repertoires in COVID-19. Produced via immunoSEQ multiplex PCR; TCRdb's table is partial and in-frame only. This sample has under 20,000 clones; about 88% occur once, and the top ten carry about a third. The sequenced sample was peripheral blood. These receptors were obtained from a human donor with active COVID-19. The donor label of this sample is uncertain. Each CDR3 is given with its conserved first and last residue. D genes are given only for firm matches. Rows give clone size only sometimes, using once, few, many, or a class for an expanded clone.

V gene	clone size	D gene	J gene	CDR3 DNA	CDR3 protein
TRBV25-1	.	.	TRBJ2-5	TGTGCCAGCAGTGGCGGACTCCCGAGCCGGGAGACCCAGTACTTC	CASSGGLPSRETQYF
TRBV5-4	.	TRBD2	TRBJ2-1	TGTGCCAGCGCACTAGCGGGAGTAAATGAGCAGTTCTTC	CASALAGVNEQFF
TRBV29-1	.	.	TRBJ1-1	TGCAGCGTTGAGGGCAGACAGAACACTGAAGCTTTCTTT	CSVEGRQNTEAFF
TRBV9	.	TRBD1	TRBJ1-6	TGTGCCAGCAGCGGCTGGGACAGAAATTCACCCCTCCACTTT	CASSGWDRNSPLHF
TRBV28	.	.	TRBJ2-2	TGTGCCAGCAGTTTTGGTAGCGGAGGGCTCACCGGGGAGCTGTTTTTT	CASSFGSGGLTGELFF
TRBV28	.	TRBD1	TRBJ2-2	TGTGCCAGCAGTTTACTTCCGGGGACAGGGGGCGCCGGGGAGCTGTTTTTT	CASSLLPGTGGAGELFF
TRBV7-8	.	TRBD2	TRBJ2-5	TGTGCCAGCAGCTTAAGCGGGGGTCAAGAGACCCAGTACTTC	CASSLSGGQETQYF
TRBV11-3	.	.	TRBJ1-4	TGTGCCAGCAGCGGAGACGGTGCAACTAATGAAAAACTGTTTTTT	CASSGDGATNEKLFF
TRBV10-3	.	TRBD1	TRBJ2-5	TGTGCCATCAGGGCCGGGACAGGGACCCAAGAGACCCAGTACTTC	CAIRAGTGTQETQYF
TRBV21-1	.	.	TRBJ2-1	TGTGCCAGCAACAAAGATAGGCCAGGGGTAGACAATGAGCAGTTCTTC	CASNKDRPGVDNEQFF
TRBV5-6	.	.	TRBJ2-1	TGTGCCAGCAGGGACTACGGATCGGGGGAGTACAATGAGCAGTTCTTC	CASRDYGSGEYNEQFF
TRBV4-1	.	TRBD2	TRBJ2-1	TGCGCCAGCAGCCAATCTACTAGCGCAAGTGAGAATGAGCAGTTCTTC	CASSQSTSASENEQFF
TRBV11-2	.	.	TRBJ1-1	TGTGCCAGCAGCTTAGATCTAAAGACTGAAGCTTTCTTT	CASSLDLKTEAFF
TRBV4-2	.	TRBD1	TRBJ2-1	TGTGCCAGCAGCCATGGACAGGGGGGCAATGAGCAGTTCTTC	CASSHGQGGNEQFF
TRBV7-2	.	TRBD1	TRBJ2-7	TGTGCCAGCAGCTTTATAGGGGGCGACGAGCAGTACTTC	CASSFIGGDEQYF
TRBV30	.	TRBD1	TRBJ1-1	TGTGCCTGGAGTCGGTCCCTAACCGGGACAGGGTTCTCCGCTGAAGCTTTCTTT	CAWSRSLTGTGFSAEAFF
TRBV12-3/TRBV12-4	.	.	TRBJ2-5	TGTGCCAGCAGTTCACAAGAGACCCAGTACTTC	CASSSQETQYF
TRBV6-6	once	.	TRBJ1-2	TGTGCCAGCAGTTACCCGATCAGGGCTACTAACTATGGCTACACCTTC	CASSYPIRATNYGYTF
TRBV11-1	.	.	TRBJ2-5	TGTGCCAGCAGCCCCTCTAAGGGGGGGGAGACCCAGTACTTC	CASSPSKGGETQYF
TRBV11-3	.	TRBD2	TRBJ2-1	TGTGCCAGCAGCTTAAGCGGGGGGTCCGAGAATGAGCAGTTCTTC	CASSLSGGSENEQFF
TRBV9	once	TRBD2	TRBJ2-5	TGTGCCAGCAATGTGGGAGCGGGAGGGCCGGAGGAGACCCAGTACTTC	CASNVGAGGPEETQYF
TRBV11-2	.	.	TRBJ1-2	TGTGCCAGCAGAGCGATAAATAACTATGGCTACACCTTC	CASRAINNYGYTF
TRBV4-1	once	.	TRBJ1-4	TGCGCCAGCAGCCAAGATCGCGGGGGCACTTGGGGGGCGGATGAAAAACTGTTTTTT	CASSQDRGGTWGADEKLFF
TRBV19	.	TRBD2	TRBJ2-7	TGTGCCAGTAGAAACCTAGCGGGAGGTTCTGGCGAGCAGTACTTC	CASRNLAGGSGEQYF
TRBV4-2	.	TRBD2	TRBJ2-1	TGTGCCAGCAGCCAAGCTACGGGACTAGCGGGGGGACTTGGGTTCTTC	CASSQATGLAGGLGFF
TRBV21-1	few	.	TRBJ2-4	TGTGCCAGCAGCAAAGGGGTAGGACAGGGTGTAGCCAAAAACATTCAGTACTTC	CASSKGVGQGVAKNIQYF
TRBV19	once	.	TRBJ2-3	TGTGCCAGTAGTATCCGGCTTCAACTACCAGATACGCAGTATTTT	CASSIRLQLPDTQYF
TRBV12-3/TRBV12-4	.	.	TRBJ2-7	TGTGCCAGCGCCTGGGGGGGCGGTGAGCAGTACTTC	CASAWGGGEQYF
TRBV5-6	.	.	TRBJ2-3	TGTGCCAGCAGCTTGCGGAGCCCCACAGATACGCAGTATTTT	CASSLRSPTDTQYF
TRBV15	.	.	TRBJ2-7	TGTGCCACCAGCAGAGCTTCCGATTTCGGCGAGCAGTACTTC	CATSRASDFGEQYF
TRBV3-1/TRBV3-2	.	.	TRBJ2-2	TGTGCCAGCAGCCAAGCAGTTACTAGCACCGGGGAGCTGTTTTTT	CASSQAVTSTGELFF
TRBV28	.	.	TRBJ1-2	TGTGCCAGCAGTCAAGGACAGTATGGCTACACCTTC	CASSQGQYGYTF
TRBV21-1	medium-sized	.	TRBJ2-7	TGTGCCAGCAGCAAAGTTAGGCAGGGGTGGGCCTACGAGCAGTACTTC	CASSKVRQGWAYEQYF